The rows below give T cell receptor beta chains drawn from one sample of a study of OX40 agonist ivuxolimab in advanced cancers. Data came from immunoSEQ multiplex PCR; TCRdb stores just in-frame clones and leaves some out. This table has more than 25,000 clones, roughly 83% appearing once. The specimen comprised CD4+ or CD8+ T cells sorted from blood, sampled in a trial of the OX40 agonist ivuxolimab. The receptors were sampled from an adult with an advanced solid tumor such as melanoma, head and neck, liver or kidney cancer. CDR3s include the opening cysteine and the closing phenylalanine or tryptophan. A D gene is named only where the DNA matches it firmly. For some rows the clone size is stated as once, few or many, or as a class when expanded; others skip it.

V gene	clone size	J gene	D gene	CDR3 DNA	CDR3 protein
TRBV14	.	TRBJ2-2	.	TGTGCCAGCAGCCAATTGGACAAGGTGGGCGGGGAGCTGTTTTTT	CASSQLDKVGGELFF
TRBV10-3	.	TRBJ1-1	.	TGTGCCATCAGTGAGAAGACGGGCCGGAACACTGAAGCTTTCTTT	CAISEKTGRNTEAFF
TRBV5-1	.	TRBJ1-6	.	TGCGCCAGCAGCTTGGAACTCGATAATTCACCCCTCCACTTT	CASSLELDNSPLHF
TRBV7-9	once	TRBJ2-7	.	TGTGCCAGCAGCTGCCCCGGGTGTTACGAGCAGTACTTC	CASSCPGCYEQYF
TRBV19	.	TRBJ1-1	TRBD1	TGTGCCAGTAGCGGGGACAGGGTCGGCACTGAAGCTTTCTTT	CASSGDRVGTEAFF
TRBV28	.	TRBJ2-7	.	TGTGCCAGCAAAAGGGTCTCCTACGAGCAGTACTTC	CASKRVSYEQYF
TRBV11-2	.	TRBJ2-6	.	TGTGCCAGCAGCTTTCCTAGAGGGAGTGGACGTGGGGCCAACGTCCTGACTTTC	CASSFPRGSGRGANVLTF
TRBV19	.	TRBJ1-5	.	TGTGCCAGTAGTATAGCAGGCGGGACCCGCAATTGGCCCCAGCATTTT	CASSIAGGTRNWPQHF
TRBV5-8	.	TRBJ1-5	.	TGTGCCAGCAGCTTGGGAAGAATAGTCCGTCAGCCCCAGCATTTT	CASSLGRIVRQPQHF
TRBV6-6	.	TRBJ1-4	.	TGTGCCAGCAGTTACTCCCTACTTACGGATGAAAAACTGTTTTTT	CASSYSLLTDEKLFF
TRBV30	.	TRBJ2-7	.	TGTGCCTGGAGTGACCCTCCGCCGCCGTCCTACGAGCAGTACTTC	CAWSDPPPPSYEQYF
TRBV18	.	TRBJ2-1	TRBD2	TGTGCCAGCTCACCAGGACTAGCGGGAGGGCCTTCATACAATGAGCAGTTCTTC	CASSPGLAGGPSYNEQFF
TRBV4-1	.	TRBJ2-7	.	TGCGCCAGCAGCCAGGAAGAGGCCGCCTGGACCTACGAGCAGTACTTC	CASSQEEAAWTYEQYF
TRBV7-6	.	TRBJ1-1	.	TGTGCCAGCAGCTTGGACAGAATGAACACTGAAGCTTTCTTT	CASSLDRMNTEAFF
TRBV13	.	TRBJ2-5	.	TGTGCCAGCAGCTTAGCTTCCACAGAACCCAGCCAAGAGACCCAGTACTTC	CASSLASTEPSQETQYF
TRBV27	.	TRBJ2-1	TRBD1	TGTGCCAGCAGTTTAGGGGCAGGGGGCTACAATGAGCAGTTCTTC	CASSLGAGGYNEQFF
TRBV7-9	.	TRBJ2-3	TRBD1	TGTGCCAGCAGCTTACGACAGGGCGCTAGCACAGATACGCAGTATTTT	CASSLRQGASTDTQYF
TRBV13	.	TRBJ2-1	.	TGTGCCAGCAGCATAAGACCGGCCTACAATGAGCAGTTCTTC	CASSIRPAYNEQFF
TRBV4-1	.	TRBJ1-1	.	TGCGCCAGCAGCTTCTCAGGGTTTAACACTGAAGCTTTCTTT	CASSFSGFNTEAFF
TRBV7-9	.	TRBJ2-2	.	TGTGCCAGCAGCTTTGGGGCCGACCAGAACACCGGGGAGCTGTTTTTT	CASSFGADQNTGELFF
TRBV13	.	TRBJ2-1	TRBD2	TGTGCCAGCAGCTCCGGACTAGCGGCACACAATGAGCAGTTCTTC	CASSSGLAAHNEQFF
TRBV21-1	.	TRBJ2-3	.	TGTGCCAGCAGCAAAGATACGCAGTATTTT	CASSKDTQYF
TRBV28	.	TRBJ2-5	.	TGTGCCAGCAGTTTTTTGGGGGACAACCAAGAGACCCAGTACTTC	CASSFLGDNQETQYF
TRBV6-6	.	TRBJ1-4	.	TGTGCCAGCAGTCTCCCACACGGGCGAAAACTGTTTTTT	CASSLPHGRKLFF
TRBV2	.	TRBJ1-3	TRBD1	TGTGCCAGGACTACAGGGGACTCTGGAAACACCATATATTTT	CARTTGDSGNTIYF
TRBV7-3	.	TRBJ2-6	.	TGTGCCAGCAGCGACGGGACCTTACTCTCTGGGGCCAACGTCCTGACTTTC	CASSDGTLLSGANVLTF
TRBV27	once	TRBJ2-2	.	TGTGCCAGCAGTTTACGGGACGCATACACCGGGGAGCTGTTTTTT	CASSLRDAYTGELFF
TRBV27	.	TRBJ1-2	TRBD1	TGTGCCAGCAGGACGACAGGGTCTGGCTACACCTTC	CASRTTGSGYTF
TRBV7-6	.	TRBJ2-3	.	TGTGCCAGCAGCTCAATACCGGCGAACACAGATACGCAGTATTTT	CASSSIPANTDTQYF
TRBV6-1	.	TRBJ1-2	.	TGTGCCAGCGAGAAAAGGACAGTAAACTATGGCTACACCTTC	CASEKRTVNYGYTF
TRBV28	.	TRBJ1-3	.	TGTGCCAGCAGTTCCCCTAGGATGGCTGGTGGAAACACCATATATTTT	CASSSPRMAGGNTIYF
TRBV11-2	.	TRBJ2-7	.	TGTGCCAGCAGCTTAGGTGTCGCCTCTCCCTCCTACGAGCAGTACTTC	CASSLGVASPSYEQYF
TRBV7-9	.	TRBJ2-1	TRBD1	TGTGCCAGCAGCTTAGCAGGACAGGGCCCCTACAATGAGCAGTTCTTC	CASSLAGQGPYNEQFF
TRBV27	medium-sized	TRBJ2-7	.	TGTGCCAGCAGTTCAGGAGGTCGGCGGGCCGAGCAGTACTTC	CASSSGGRRAEQYF
TRBV2	.	TRBJ2-7	.	TGTGCCAGCAGTGGAGACCCCGAGCAGTACTTC	CASSGDPEQYF
TRBV6-5	.	TRBJ1-2	.	TGTGCCAGCAGTTACTCCACCCTGTCAGGCGGCTACACCTTC	CASSYSTLSGGYTF
TRBV6-5	.	TRBJ2-2	TRBD1	TGTGCCAGCAGTGGGACAGGGAGGAACACCGGGGAGCTGTTTTTT	CASSGTGRNTGELFF
TRBV10-2	.	TRBJ1-2	.	TGCGCCAGCAGTGTTAGGGATTCCTATGGCTACACCTTC	CASSVRDSYGYTF
TRBV2	.	TRBJ2-7	.	TGTGCCAGCAGTGAATCCGCAGCCGCCTACGAGCAGTACTTC	CASSESAAAYEQYF
TRBV25-1	.	TRBJ2-1	TRBD2	TGTGCCAGCAGCTTTAGCGGGGGGGAGTTCTTC	CASSFSGGEFF
TRBV5-4	.	TRBJ2-7	.	TGTGCCAGCAGCTCGCCTGCGTCGAGCTCCTACGAGCAGTACTTC	CASSSPASSSYEQYF
TRBV19	.	TRBJ1-2	.	TGTGCCAGTATGGGGAGTACTGGGACCCTGGATGGCTACACCTTC	CASMGSTGTLDGYTF
TRBV30	few	TRBJ2-3	.	TGTGCCTGGGACGCCGCGCTCACGCAGTATTTT	CAWDAALTQYF
TRBV14	.	TRBJ1-6	.	TGTGCCAGCAGCCCATTTCAGGGGATGGGTTCACCCCTCCACTTT	CASSPFQGMGSPLHF
TRBV5-4	.	TRBJ2-3	TRBD1	TGTGCCAGCAGCCCACAGGGGGCGGTAGATACGCAGTATTTT	CASSPQGAVDTQYF
TRBV10-3	once	TRBJ2-6	.	TGTGCCATCAGTGTCCACAGACCTCAGTGGGCCAACGTCCTGACTTTC	CAISVHRPQWANVLTF
TRBV30	.	TRBJ1-1	.	TGTGCCTGGAGTGTGCAGGTGAACACTGAAGCTTTCTTT	CAWSVQVNTEAFF
TRBV9	.	TRBJ1-5	TRBD1	TGTGCCAGCAGCGCGTCGGGGACAGGGGCTAGTGAGCCCCAGCATTTT	CASSASGTGASEPQHF
TRBV9	.	TRBJ2-7	TRBD1	TGTGCCAGCAGCGAGGGACAGGGGCTGCCCTACGAGCAGTACTTC	CASSEGQGLPYEQYF
TRBV6-5	.	TRBJ1-2	.	TGTGCCAGCTCACAGGGTTTAGGCTATGGCTACACCTTC	CASSQGLGYGYTF
TRBV7-9	few	TRBJ2-7	.	TGTGCCAGCAGCCCCACCGGGGGAGAGCAGTACTTC	CASSPTGGEQYF
TRBV10-3	.	TRBJ2-7	TRBD2	TGTGCCATCAGTGAGTCTTGGGTAGCGGGCTCCTACGAGCAGTACTTC	CAISESWVAGSYEQYF
TRBV7-8	.	TRBJ2-7	.	TGTGCCAGCAGTCCGGGACTTTACGAGCAGTACTTC	CASSPGLYEQYF
TRBV7-7	.	TRBJ2-7	TRBD1	TGTGCCAGCAGCGCAGGGGGTACCGAGCAGTACTTC	CASSAGGTEQYF
TRBV2	.	TRBJ2-2	.	TGTGCCAGCACGGGTTCGAACACCGGGGAGCTGTTTTTT	CASTGSNTGELFF